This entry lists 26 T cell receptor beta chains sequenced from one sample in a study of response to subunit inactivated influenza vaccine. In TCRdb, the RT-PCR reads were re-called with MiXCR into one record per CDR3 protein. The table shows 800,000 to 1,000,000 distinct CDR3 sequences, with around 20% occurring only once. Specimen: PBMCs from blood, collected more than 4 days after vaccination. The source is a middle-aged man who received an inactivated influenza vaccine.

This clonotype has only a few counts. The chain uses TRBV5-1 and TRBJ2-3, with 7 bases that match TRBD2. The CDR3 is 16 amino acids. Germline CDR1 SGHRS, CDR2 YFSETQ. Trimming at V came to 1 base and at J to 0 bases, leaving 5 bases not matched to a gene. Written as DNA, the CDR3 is TGCGCCAGCAGCTTGAACAAAGCGGGGAGCACAGATACGCAGTATTTT. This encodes CASSLNKAGSTDTQYF.

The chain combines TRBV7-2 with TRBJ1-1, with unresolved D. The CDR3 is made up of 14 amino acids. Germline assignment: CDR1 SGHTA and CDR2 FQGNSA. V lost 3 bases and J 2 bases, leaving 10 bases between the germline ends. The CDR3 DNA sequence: TGTGCCAGCAGCTTCACACCGGCAAACACTGAAGCTTTCTTT. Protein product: CASSFTPANTEAFF. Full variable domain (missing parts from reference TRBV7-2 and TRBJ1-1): GAGVSQSPSNKVTEKGKDVELRCDPISGHTALYWYRQSLGQGLEFLIYFQGNSAPDKSGLPSDRFSAERTGGSVSTLTIQRTQQEDSAVYLCASSFTPANTEAFFGQGTRLTVV.

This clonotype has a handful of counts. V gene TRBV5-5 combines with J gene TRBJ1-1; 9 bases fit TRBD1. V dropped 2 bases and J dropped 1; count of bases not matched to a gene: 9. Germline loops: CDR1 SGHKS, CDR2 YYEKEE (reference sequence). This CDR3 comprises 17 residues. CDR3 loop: CASSLRQGVKANTEAFF. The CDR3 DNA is TGTGCCAGCAGCTTAAGACAGGGGGTTAAGGCGAACACTGAAGCTTTCTTT.

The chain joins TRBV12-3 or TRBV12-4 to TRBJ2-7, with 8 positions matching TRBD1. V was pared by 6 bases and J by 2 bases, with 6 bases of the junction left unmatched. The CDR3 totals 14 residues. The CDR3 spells CASSEGTGTYEQYF. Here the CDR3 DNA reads TGTGCCAGCAGCGAAGGGACAGGAACCTACGAGCAGTACTTC.

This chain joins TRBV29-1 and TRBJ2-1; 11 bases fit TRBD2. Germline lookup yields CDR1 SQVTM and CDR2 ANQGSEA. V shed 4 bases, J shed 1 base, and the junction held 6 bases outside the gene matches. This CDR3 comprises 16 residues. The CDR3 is CSVVAGLAVSYNEQFF. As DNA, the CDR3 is TGCAGCGTTGTAGCGGGACTAGCGGTTTCCTACAATGAGCAGTTCTTC.

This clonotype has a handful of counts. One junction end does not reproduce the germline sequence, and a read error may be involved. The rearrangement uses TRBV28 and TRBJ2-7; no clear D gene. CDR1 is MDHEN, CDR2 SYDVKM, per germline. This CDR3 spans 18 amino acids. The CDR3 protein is CASTLGLVDGSSTYEQYF. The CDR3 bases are TGTGCCAGCACTTTAGGGCTAGTGGACGGAAGTTCCACCTACGAGCAGTACTTC.

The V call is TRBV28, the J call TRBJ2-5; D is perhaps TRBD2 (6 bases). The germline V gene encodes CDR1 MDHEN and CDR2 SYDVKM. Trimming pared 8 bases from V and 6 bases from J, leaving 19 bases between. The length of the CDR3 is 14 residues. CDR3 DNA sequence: TGTGCCAGCGGTCCGGGACTCATGAAGAAGACCCAGTACTTC. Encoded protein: CASGPGLMKKTQYF. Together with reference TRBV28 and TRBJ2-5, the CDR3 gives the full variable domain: DVKVTQSSRYLVKRTGEKVFLECVQDMDHENMFWYRQDPGLGLRLIYFSYDVKMKEKGDIPEGYSVSREKKERFSLILESASTNQTSMYLCASGPGLMKKTQYFGPGTRLLVL.

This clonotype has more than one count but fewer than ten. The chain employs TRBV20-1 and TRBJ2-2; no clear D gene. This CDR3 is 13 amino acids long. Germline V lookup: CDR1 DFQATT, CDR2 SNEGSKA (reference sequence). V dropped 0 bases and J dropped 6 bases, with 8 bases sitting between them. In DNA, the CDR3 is TGCAGTGCTAGAGACCTGGCCTCCGGGGAGCTGTTTTTT. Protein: CSARDLASGELFF.

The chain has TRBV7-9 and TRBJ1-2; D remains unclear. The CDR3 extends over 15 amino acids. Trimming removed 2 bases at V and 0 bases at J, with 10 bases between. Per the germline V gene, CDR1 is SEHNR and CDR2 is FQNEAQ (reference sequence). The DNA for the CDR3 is TGTGCCAGCAGCTTACCTCAAGGATCTAACTATGGCTACACCTTC. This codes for CASSLPQGSNYGYTF.

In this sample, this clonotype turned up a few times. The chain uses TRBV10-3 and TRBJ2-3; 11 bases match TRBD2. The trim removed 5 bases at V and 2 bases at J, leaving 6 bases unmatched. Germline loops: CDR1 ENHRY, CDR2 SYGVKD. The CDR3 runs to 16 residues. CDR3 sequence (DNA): TGTGCCATCAGTTCCACTAGCGGGAGTTTCACAGATACGCAGTATTTT. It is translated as CAISSTSGSFTDTQYF.

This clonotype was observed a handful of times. CDR3 residues: CASSLARSRHPYNEQFF. The CDR3 DNA follows: TGTGCCAGCAGCTTAGCGCGTTCAAGACACCCCTACAATGAGCAGTTCTTC. The J gene is TRBJ2-1, the V gene TRBV7-2; D gene ambiguous. Trimming cost V 0 bases and J 2 bases, with 14 bases left between them. Germline CDR1 reads SGHTA; CDR2 reads FQGNSA. The CDR3 has 17 residues.

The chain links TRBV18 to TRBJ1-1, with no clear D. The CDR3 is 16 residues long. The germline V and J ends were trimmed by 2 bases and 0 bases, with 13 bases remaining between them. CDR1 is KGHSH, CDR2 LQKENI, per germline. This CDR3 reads CASSPSGISMNTEAFF. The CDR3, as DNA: TGTGCCAGCTCACCAAGTGGAATATCAATGAACACTGAAGCTTTCTTT.

The CDR3 region is CASSSSGTGNEKLFF. In DNA, the CDR3 is TGTGCCAGCAGTTCATCCGGGACAGGGAATGAAAAACTGTTTTTT. The chain recombines TRBV28 with TRBJ1-4; 9 nucleotides match TRBD1. The CDR3 is made up of 15 amino acids. Germline V gives CDR1 MDHEN, CDR2 SYDVKM. Trimming took 4 bases from V and 5 from J; bases not matched to a gene: 5.

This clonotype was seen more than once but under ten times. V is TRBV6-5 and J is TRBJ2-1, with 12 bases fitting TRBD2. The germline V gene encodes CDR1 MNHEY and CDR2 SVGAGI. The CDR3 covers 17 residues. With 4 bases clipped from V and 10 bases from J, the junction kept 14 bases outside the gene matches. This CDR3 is CASSFRRLAGAVWEQFF. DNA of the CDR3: TGTGCCAGCAGTTTCCGAAGACTAGCGGGAGCCGTGTGGGAGCAGTTCTTC.

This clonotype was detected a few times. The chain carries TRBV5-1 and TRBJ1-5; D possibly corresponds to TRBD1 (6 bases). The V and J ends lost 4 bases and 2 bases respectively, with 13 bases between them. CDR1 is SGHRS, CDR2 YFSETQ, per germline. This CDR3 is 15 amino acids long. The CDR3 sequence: CASSEGGIGNQPQHF. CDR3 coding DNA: TGCGCCAGCAGCGAAGGGGGAATCGGCAATCAGCCCCAGCATTTT. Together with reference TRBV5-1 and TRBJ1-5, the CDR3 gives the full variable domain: KAGVTQTPRYLIKTRGQQVTLSCSPISGHRSVSWYQQTPGQGLQFLFEYFSETQRNKGNFPGRFSGRQFSNSRSEMNVSTLELGDSALYLCASSEGGIGNQPQHFGDGTRLSIL.

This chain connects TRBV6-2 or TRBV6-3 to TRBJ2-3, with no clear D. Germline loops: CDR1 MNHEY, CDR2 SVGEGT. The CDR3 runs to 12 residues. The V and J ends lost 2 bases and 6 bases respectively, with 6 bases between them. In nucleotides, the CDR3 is TGTGCCAGCAGTTACGCCGCGGATACGCAGTATTTT. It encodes CASSYAADTQYF.

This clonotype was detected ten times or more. The CDR3 here is CASSLHTGELFF. For the CDR3, the DNA is TGCGCCAGCAGCCTACACACCGGGGAGCTGTTTTTT. The chain links TRBV5-1 to TRBJ2-2; D gene unclear. Trimming stripped 4 bases from V and 3 bases from J, with 4 bases between. This CDR3 is 12 amino acids long. Germline CDR1 is SGHRS and CDR2 is YFSETQ.

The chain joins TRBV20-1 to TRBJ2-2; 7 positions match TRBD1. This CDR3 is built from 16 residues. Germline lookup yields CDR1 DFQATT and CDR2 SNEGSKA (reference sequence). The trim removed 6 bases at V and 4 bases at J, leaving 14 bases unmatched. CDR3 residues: CSASQTGTAFTGELFF. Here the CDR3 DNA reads TGCAGTGCCTCTCAGACCGGGACAGCGTTCACCGGGGAGCTGTTTTTT.

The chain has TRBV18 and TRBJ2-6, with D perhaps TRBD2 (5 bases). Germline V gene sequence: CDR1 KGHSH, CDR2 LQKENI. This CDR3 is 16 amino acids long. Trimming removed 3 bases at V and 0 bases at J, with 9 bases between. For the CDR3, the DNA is TGTGCCAGCTCACCCGTGGAGGTCTCTGGGGCCAACGTCCTGACTTTC. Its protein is CASSPVEVSGANVLTF. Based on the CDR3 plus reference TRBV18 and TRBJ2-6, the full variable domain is NAGVMQNPRHLVRRRGQEARLRCSPMKGHSHVYWYRQLPEEGLKFMVYLQKENIIDESGMPKERFSAEFPKEGPSILRIQQVVRGDSAAYFCASSPVEVSGANVLTFGAGSRLTVL.

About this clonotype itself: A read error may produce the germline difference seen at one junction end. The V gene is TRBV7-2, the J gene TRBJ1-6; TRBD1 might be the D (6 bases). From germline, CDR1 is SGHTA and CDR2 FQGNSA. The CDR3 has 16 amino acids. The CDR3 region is CASSMQGFSYNSPHHF. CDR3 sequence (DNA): TGTGCCAGCAGTATGCAGGGGTTCTCGTATAATTCACCCCACCACTTT.

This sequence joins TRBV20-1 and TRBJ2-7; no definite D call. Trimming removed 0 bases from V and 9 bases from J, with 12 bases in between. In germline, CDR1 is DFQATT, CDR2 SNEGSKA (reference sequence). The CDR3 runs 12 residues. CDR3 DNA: TGCAGTGCTAGAGATAAAGACGGCATGCAGTACTTC. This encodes CSARDKDGMQYF.

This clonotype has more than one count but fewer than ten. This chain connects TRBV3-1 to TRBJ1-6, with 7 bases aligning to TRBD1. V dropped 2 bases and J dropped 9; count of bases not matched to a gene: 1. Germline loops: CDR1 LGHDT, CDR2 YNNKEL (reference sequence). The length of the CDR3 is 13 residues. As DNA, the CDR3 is TGTGCCAGCAGCCAACACAGGGGTTCACCCCTCCACTTT. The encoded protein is CASSQHRGSPLHF.

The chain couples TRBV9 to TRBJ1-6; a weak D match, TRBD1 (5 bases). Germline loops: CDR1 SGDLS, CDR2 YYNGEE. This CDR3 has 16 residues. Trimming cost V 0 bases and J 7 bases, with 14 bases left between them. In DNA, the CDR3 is TGTGCCAGCAGCGTAGGGTGGGACCCTTCCAATTCACCCCTCCACTTT. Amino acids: CASSVGWDPSNSPLHF.

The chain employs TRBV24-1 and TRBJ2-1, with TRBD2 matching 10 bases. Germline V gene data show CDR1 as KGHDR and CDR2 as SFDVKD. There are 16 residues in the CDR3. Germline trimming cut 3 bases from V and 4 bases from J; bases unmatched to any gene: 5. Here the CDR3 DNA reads TGTGCCACCAGTGATCCCGGACTAGCGGCTTACAATGAGCAGTTCTTC. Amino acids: CATSDPGLAAYNEQFF.

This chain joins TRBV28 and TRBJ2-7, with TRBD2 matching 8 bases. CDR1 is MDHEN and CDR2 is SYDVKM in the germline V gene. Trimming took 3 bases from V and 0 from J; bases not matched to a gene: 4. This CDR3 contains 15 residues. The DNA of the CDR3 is TGTGCCAGCAGTTTTAAGCGGGGGAGCTCCTACGAGCAGTACTTC. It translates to CASSFKRGSSYEQYF.

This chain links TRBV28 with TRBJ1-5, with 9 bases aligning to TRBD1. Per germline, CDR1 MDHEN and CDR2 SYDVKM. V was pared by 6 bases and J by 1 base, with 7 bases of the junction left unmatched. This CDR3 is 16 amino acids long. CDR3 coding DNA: TGTGCCAGCAGGGAACAGGGGGCGGGGAGCAATCAGCCCCAGCATTTT. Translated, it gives CASREQGAGSNQPQHF.